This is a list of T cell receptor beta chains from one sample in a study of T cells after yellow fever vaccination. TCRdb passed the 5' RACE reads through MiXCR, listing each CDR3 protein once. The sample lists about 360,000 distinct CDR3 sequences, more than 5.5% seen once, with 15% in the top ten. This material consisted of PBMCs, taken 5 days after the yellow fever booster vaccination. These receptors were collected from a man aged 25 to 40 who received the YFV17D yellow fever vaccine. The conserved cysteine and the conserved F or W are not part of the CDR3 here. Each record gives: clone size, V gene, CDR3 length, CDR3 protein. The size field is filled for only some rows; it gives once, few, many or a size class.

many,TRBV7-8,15,ASSTGTSGVGGNEQF
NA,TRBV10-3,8,AIRDREQF
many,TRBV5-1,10,ASSKNTGELF
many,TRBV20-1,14,SARVLAGGPAHEQF
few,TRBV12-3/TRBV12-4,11,ASSLGSVRELF
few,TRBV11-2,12,ASSPDPIGETQY
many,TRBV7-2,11,ASSLGYATEAF
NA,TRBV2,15,ASSVGVSTERPYEQY
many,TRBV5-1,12,ASSLAGGVETQY
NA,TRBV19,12,ASSRQTGPYEQY